The source of this T cell receptor beta chain is a study of cytomegalovirus exposure and HLA in healthy donors. Study-wide results and caveats: Many donors carried some public TCRs, although rarity characterized most TCR sequences. TCR beta chains numbering some 160 were designated cytomegalovirus-associated. The tendency of first-cohort TCR clusters to co-occur in the roughly 130 validation repertoires emerged from a later analysis. With high specificity and sensitivity, the classifier reportedly diagnosed cytomegalovirus status.

A word on this clone: Antigen: not known.

Data came from immunoSEQ multiplex PCR; TCRdb stores just in-frame clones and leaves some out. Here the sample spans some 110,000 clones, about 82% being singletons. Between the trimmed V and J ends, which lost 1 base and 9 bases, there was a span of 16 bases. This CDR3 is built from 15 residues. CDR1 is LNHNV and CDR2 is YYDKDF in the germline V gene (reference sequence). The origin of this receptor is a man younger than 30 in good health and CMV-seronegative. The chain links TRBV15 to TRBJ2-1; tentative D call: TRBD2 (5 bases). Sequenced: PBMCs. The CDR3 sequence: CATSRVRFGAVEQFF. CDR3 coding DNA: TGTGCCACCAGCAGAGTAAGGTTTGGAGCGGTTGAGCAGTTCTTC.